The 20 T cell receptor beta chains below come from one sample, sequenced in a study of response to subunit inactivated influenza vaccine. MiXCR was run by TCRdb on the RT-PCR reads, yielding one entry per CDR3 protein. Among fewer than 700,000 distinct CDR3 sequences listed, under 15% were seen once. The sequencing here drew on PBMCs from blood, taken roughly 48 days after vaccination. Every receptor here comes from a man aged 45-65 years who received an inactivated influenza vaccine.

The chain links TRBV6-6 to TRBJ1-2; maybe TRBD1 (5 bases). CDR1 MNHNY and CDR2 SVGAGI come from the germline V gene (reference sequence). Trimming removed 6 bases at V and 7 bases at J, with 12 bases between. The CDR3 runs to 12 residues. As DNA, the CDR3 is TGTGCCAGCAGATTATGGGACCTTGGCTACACCTTC. It specifies CASRLWDLGYTF.

This clonotype was observed at least ten times. The rearrangement uses TRBV29-1 and TRBJ1-5, with D perhaps matching TRBD1 (6 bases). The CDR3 spans 15 residues. Trimming pared 4 bases from V and 5 bases from J, leaving 18 bases between. Per the germline V gene, CDR1 is SQVTM and CDR2 is ANQGSEA. This CDR3 reads CSVALGARGDQPQHF. In nucleotides, the CDR3 is TGCAGCGTTGCGTTGGGGGCAAGGGGCGATCAGCCCCAGCATTTT.

This clonotype was seen a handful of times. The chain couples TRBV12-3 or TRBV12-4 to TRBJ2-5; 8 bases are shared with TRBD2. This CDR3 comprises 14 residues. The trim removed 6 bases at V and 7 bases at J, leaving 10 bases unmatched. CDR3 protein: CASSPSGRGGTQYF. The CDR3 DNA follows: TGTGCCAGCAGCCCTAGCGGGCGGGGAGGGACCCAGTACTTC.

This clonotype was counted a few times. The chain employs TRBV30 and TRBJ2-5; 7 nucleotides match TRBD2. Germline-derived CDR1 and CDR2 are GTSNPN and SVGIG (reference sequence). The CDR3 has 15 amino acids. With V trimmed by 5 bases and J by 0 bases, 9 bases remained unmatched. The CDR3 nucleotides read TGTGCCTGGCTCCGGGACGGGGGGTACCAAGAGACCCAGTACTTC. It yields the protein CAWLRDGGYQETQYF.

The chain has TRBV5-5 and TRBJ2-2, with TRBD2 matching over 12 bases. This CDR3 spans 17 amino acids. The V gene end was trimmed by 0 bases and the J gene end by 4 bases; junction bases not matched to a gene: 4. Per germline, CDR1 SGHKS and CDR2 YYEKEE (reference sequence). This chain's CDR3 is CASSLGRLAGVTGELFF. Here the CDR3 DNA reads TGTGCCAGCAGCTTGGGTCGACTAGCGGGAGTCACCGGGGAGCTGTTTTTT.

This clonotype occurred a few times. The V and J genes are TRBV27 and TRBJ2-3, with 9 bases aligning to TRBD1. The germline V gene encodes CDR1 MNHEY and CDR2 SMNVEV (reference sequence). This CDR3 has 15 amino acids. J lost 2 bases, V lost 6 bases, and 6 bases had no gene match. The CDR3 sequence: CASSRDRVVTDTQYF. CDR3 nucleotides: TGTGCCAGCAGCAGGGACAGGGTAGTCACAGATACGCAGTATTTT.

The rearrangement joins TRBV20-1 to TRBJ2-5, with D uncertain. The CDR3 sequence is 11 residues long. The germline V gene has CDR1 DFQATT and CDR2 SNEGSKA (reference sequence). V lost 3 bases to trimming and J lost 5 bases, with 7 bases between them. In DNA form, the CDR3 reads TGCAGTGCTAGGTCTCTGGAGACCCAGTACTTC. Protein sequence: CSARSLETQYF.

This clonotype appeared many times. One junction end disagrees with the germline gene, perhaps due to a read error. This chain links TRBV5-1 with TRBJ2-5; TRBD1 matches at 7 bases. CDR3 length equals 14 residues. CDR1 and CDR2 from the germline V gene are SGHRS and YFSETQ. CDR3 sequence reads: CASSLGQHQETQYF. The DNA of the CDR3 is TGTGCCAGCAGCTTGGGACAGCACCAAGAGACCCAGTACTTC.

This clonotype was seen a handful of times. This chain uses TRBV12-3 or TRBV12-4 with TRBJ2-1; 7 bases are a match to TRBD2. The CDR3 has 12 residues. Trimming took 2 bases from V and 10 from J; bases not matched to a gene: 2. For the CDR3, the DNA is TGTGCCAGCAGTTTAATAGCGGGCGAGCAGTTCTTC. It yields the protein CASSLIAGEQFF.

The table lists this clonotype with a few counts. J is TRBJ2-3 and V is TRBV14, with a weak D call TRBD1 (5 bases). Germline CDR1 is SGHDN and CDR2 is FVKESK. The CDR3 sequence is 15 residues long. With 0 bases removed from V and 4 bases from J, the gap between germline ends came to 11 bases. The CDR3 sequence is CASSQDGAQSDTQYF. CDR3 sequence (DNA): TGTGCCAGCAGCCAAGATGGGGCACAGTCAGATACGCAGTATTTT.

This clonotype was seen ten or more times. The chain joins TRBV6-2 or TRBV6-3 to TRBJ2-6; D unclear. The CDR3 is 13 residues long. V was clipped by 6 bases and J by 1 base, with 4 bases between them. Germline loops: CDR1 MNHEY, CDR2 SVGEGT. The DNA for the CDR3 is TGTGCCAGCAGCCAGTCTGGGGCCAACGTCCTGACTTTC. Amino acid sequence: CASSQSGANVLTF.

The CDR3 nucleotides are TGTGCCAGCAGGACGGGTTGGGTTCGGAATGAGCAGTTCTTC. Translating it yields CASRTGWVRNEQFF. This sequence joins TRBV2 and TRBJ2-1; D ambiguous. Trimming cost V 6 bases and J 7 bases, with 16 bases left between them. The germline V gene has CDR1 SNHLY and CDR2 FYNNEI. The CDR3 length is 14 residues.

The rearrangement links TRBV28 to TRBJ2-3, with D hard to call. Trimming removed 1 base from V and 3 bases from J, with 8 bases in between. Germline V gives CDR1 MDHEN, CDR2 SYDVKM. CDR3 length: 14 residues. CDR3 loop: CASSLFPRTDTQYF. The CDR3 DNA sequence: TGTGCCAGCAGTTTATTTCCCAGGACAGATACGCAGTATTTT.

This clonotype has only a few counts. The chain has TRBV7-2 and TRBJ2-7; maybe TRBD2 (6 bases). The germline CDR1 and CDR2 sequences are SGHTA and FQGNSA. This CDR3 contains 14 residues. V dropped 4 bases and J dropped 0 bases, with 10 bases sitting between them. The DNA for the CDR3 is TGTGCCAGCAGCTCCGACGGGGGCTCCTACGAGCAGTACTTC. Its translation: CASSSDGGSYEQYF.

The V call is TRBV2, the J call TRBJ1-3; D remains unclear. The CDR3 consists of 11 residues. Per the germline V gene, CDR1 is SNHLY and CDR2 is FYNNEI. Trimming stripped 10 bases from V and 2 bases from J, with 6 bases between. The CDR3 DNA reads TGTGCCACCGGACCTGGAAACACCATATATTTT. This codes for CATGPGNTIYF.

This clonotype was counted at least ten times. The V and J genes are TRBV10-3 and TRBJ2-1; 7 bases map to TRBD2. The CDR3 extends over 11 amino acids. The V gene end was trimmed by 2 bases and the J gene end by 15 bases; junction bases not matched to a gene: 4. CDR1 is ENHRY, CDR2 SYGVKD, per germline. CDR3 DNA: TGTGCCATCAGTGAGGCTAGCGGTCTGTTCTTC. It yields the protein CAISEASGLFF.

This clonotype was seen many times. This chain uses TRBV29-1 with TRBJ2-1; 8 bases are a match to TRBD1. The germline gives CDR1 SQVTM, CDR2 ANQGSEA. After removal of 3 bases from V and 7 bases from J, the junction contained 8 bases not matched to a gene. This CDR3 has 14 amino acids. CDR3 protein: CSVELDRATNEQFF. The CDR3 DNA reads TGCAGCGTTGAGTTGGACAGGGCTACGAATGAGCAGTTCTTC.

The table lists this clonotype with many counts. This rearrangement joins TRBV7-2 to TRBJ1-1; D gene uncertain. The CDR3 length is 15 residues. In germline, CDR1 is SGHTA, CDR2 FQGNSA. V lost 2 bases to trimming and J lost 0 bases, with 10 bases between them. CDR3 sequence (DNA): TGTGCCAGCAGCTTACAACGCGCAATGAACACTGAAGCTTTCTTT. Translation gives CASSLQRAMNTEAFF.

The rearrangement uses TRBV3-1 and TRBJ1-2, with D perhaps matching TRBD1 (5 bases). Germline V gene sequence: CDR1 LGHDT, CDR2 YNNKEL (reference sequence). The CDR3 covers 12 residues. Trimming took 6 bases from V and 2 from J, leaving 7 bases between them. This chain's CDR3 is CASSGANYGYTF. CDR3 nucleotide sequence: TGTGCCAGCAGTGGGGCAAACTATGGCTACACCTTC.

V and J are TRBV7-2 and TRBJ2-2, with 7 bases matching TRBD1. Germline V gene lookup returns CDR1 SGHTA and CDR2 FQGNSA. The CDR3 has 16 amino acids. V was pared by 5 bases and J by 0 bases, with 6 bases of the junction left unmatched. The CDR3 sequence: CASSRTGPANTGELFF. CDR3 bases: TGTGCCAGCAGCCGGACAGGACCCGCGAACACCGGGGAGCTGTTTTTT.